This T cell receptor beta chain was sequenced during a study of beta chain features in type 1 diabetes. Study at large: All samples combined gave just under 110 million sorted cells for examination.

Germline V gene lookup returns CDR1 SGHVS and CDR2 FQNEAQ. This CDR3 region has 15 residues. The trim removed 5 bases at V and 4 bases at J, leaving 7 bases unmatched. cDNA synthesis used the whole RNA isolate, giving expressed TCRB sequences. The table came from immunoSEQ multiplex PCR; TCRdb's copy has only in-frame clones and leaves some out. Of 70,000 to 90,000 clones in the sample, 30% to 40% were seen once. The gene calls are TRBV7-8 and TRBJ2-7; 11 bases map to TRBD2. Sequenced sample: stem cell memory CD4+ T cells from blood. The sequence was collected from a woman aged 18-30 years in good health. CDR3 DNA sequence: TGTGCCAGCAGCAGGAGTACTAGCGGGAGTTACGAGCAGTACTTC. This codes for CASSRSTSGSYEQYF.